Below are 10 T cell receptor beta chains sequenced from a single sample in a study of blood T cell repertoires in COVID-19. TCRdb's copy holds only in-frame clones and misses some; the assay was immunoSEQ multiplex PCR. The table lists over 250,000 clones, about 91% of them singletons, with around 9% in the top ten. The specimen was PBMCs or T cells enriched from blood (not recorded which). The receptors stem from a woman aged 18-29 years who had recovered from COVID-19.

The rearrangement links TRBV11-3 to TRBJ2-7; 15 nucleotides line up with TRBD2. Germline loops: CDR1 SGHNT, CDR2 YENEEA. The trim removed 1 base at V and 6 bases at J, leaving 7 bases unmatched. This CDR3 region has 17 residues. The CDR3 here is CASSLGGGLAGGREQYF. CDR3 sequence (DNA): TGTGCCAGCAGCTTAGGAGGGGGACTAGCGGGAGGTCGCGAGCAGTACTTC. The full variable domain, its missing parts supplied by reference TRBV11-3 and TRBJ2-7, is EAGVVQSPRYKIIEKKQPVAFWCNPISGHNTLYWYLQNLGQGPELLIRYENEEAVDDSQLPKDRFSAERLKGVDSTLKIQPAELGDSAVYLCASSLGGGLAGGREQYFGPGTRLTVT.

The V gene is TRBV6-1, the J gene TRBJ1-2; TRBD1 is a possible D gene (5 bases). The V end lost 1 base, the J end lost 8 bases, and 14 bases lay between the germline ends. CDR3 size: 14 residues. Germline V gene lookup returns CDR1 MNHNS and CDR2 SASEGT. The DNA of the CDR3 is TGTGCCAGCAGTGAAGGTACAGGCCATCGGGGCTACACCTTC. Amino acids: CASSEGTGHRGYTF.

With respect to this clone: This same CDR3 is encoded by further DNA sequences in the sample. The genes are TRBV10-3 and TRBJ2-3, with TRBD1 identical over 8 bases. This CDR3 is built from 15 residues. V lost 0 bases to trimming and J lost 3 bases; unmatched junction nucleotides: 2. Germline values: CDR1 ENHRY, CDR2 SYGVKD. In nucleotides, the CDR3 is TGTGCCATCAGTGAGTCGGGGACAGGAACAGATACGCAGTATTTT. It codes for CAISESGTGTDTQYF.

The CDR3 is CASSMREFYEQYF. The CDR3 DNA reads TGTGCCAGCAGTATGCGGGAATTCTACGAGCAGTACTTC. J is TRBJ2-7 and V is TRBV7-2, with D possibly TRBD2 on 6 matching bases. Germline V gene lookup returns CDR1 SGHTA and CDR2 FQGNSA. The CDR3 extends over 13 amino acids. Between the trimmed V and J ends, which lost 6 bases and 3 bases, there was a span of 12 bases. Full variable domain (outside the CDR3, taken from reference TRBV7-2 and TRBJ2-7): GAGVSQSPSNKVTEKGKDVELRCDPISGHTALYWYRQSLGQGLEFLIYFQGNSAPDKSGLPSDRFSAERTGGSVSTLTIQRTQQEDSAVYLCASSMREFYEQYFGPGTRLTVT.

As to this clone: This specimen includes other DNA sequences encoding the same CDR3. The V gene is TRBV4-2, the J gene TRBJ1-2, with TRBD1 matching 7 bases. The CDR3 loop spans 15 amino acids. Germline lookup yields CDR1 LGHNA and CDR2 YNFKEQ. V lost 0 bases, J lost 8 bases, and 9 bases stayed unmatched. The CDR3 is CASSQDLQGLYGYTF. CDR3 nucleotides: TGTGCCAGCAGCCAAGATCTACAGGGGCTCTACGGCTACACCTTC.

V gene TRBV28 combines with J gene TRBJ1-2; D possibly corresponds to TRBD1 (6 bases). The CDR3 is 14 amino acids. CDR1 is MDHEN and CDR2 is SYDVKM in the germline V gene. V dropped 3 bases and J dropped 5 bases, with 13 bases sitting between them. CDR3 coding DNA: TGTGCCAGCAGTTTGGGGGCCGGGACGTATGGCTACACCTTC. It codes for CASSLGAGTYGYTF.

This chain links TRBV5-4 with TRBJ2-7; D not resolved. The CDR3 is made up of 13 amino acids. Germline V gene lookup returns CDR1 SGHNT and CDR2 YYREEE (reference sequence). V shed 5 bases and J shed 5 bases, with 14 bases lying between them. This CDR3 is CASRERSGHEQYF. The CDR3 region has the DNA TGTGCCAGCAGGGAAAGGAGTGGTCACGAGCAGTACTTC.

The chain recombines TRBV29-1 with TRBJ1-2; D unclear. The CDR3 runs 14 residues. CDR1 and CDR2 (germline): SQVTM, ANQGSEA. V was cut by 3 bases and J by 1 base, with 12 bases left in between. The CDR3 region is CSVDFPSLNYGYTF. The CDR3, as DNA: TGCAGCGTTGATTTCCCATCACTTAACTATGGCTACACCTTC.

This clone is classed as medium-sized. This chain links TRBV28 with TRBJ2-7; D might be TRBD2 (6 bases). The CDR3 extends over 13 amino acids. V was shortened by 7 bases and J by 7 bases, with 17 bases between the two germline ends. The germline gives CDR1 MDHEN, CDR2 SYDVKM. This chain's CDR3 is CASNGAAGREQYF. In nucleotides, the CDR3 is TGTGCCAGCAATGGGGCCGCGGGGAGGGAGCAGTACTTC.

The chain has TRBV6-4 and TRBJ2-1; 12 bases align to TRBD2. CDR3 length: 20 amino acids. Germline V lookup: CDR1 MRHNA, CDR2 SNTAGT. V lost 0 bases and J lost 6; bases outside the gene matches: 15. The CDR3 reads CASSDSGGTSGQIHINEQFF. The CDR3 nucleotides are TGTGCCAGCAGTGACTCAGGGGGGACTAGCGGGCAAATCCACATCAATGAGCAGTTCTTC.